These 6 T cell receptor beta chains originate from one sample sequenced in a study of blood T cell repertoires in COVID-19. Some clones are missing from TCRdb's copy, which holds only in-frame ones; the method was immunoSEQ multiplex PCR. The repertoire has about 45,000 clones, roughly nine tenths of them found once; the top ten carry around 9.8%. Sequencing was carried out using peripheral blood. These receptors were taken from a human donor in a cohort sampled during active COVID-19.

This sequence joins TRBV11-1 and TRBJ2-7; perhaps TRBD2 as D (7 bases). The germline V and J ends were trimmed by 0 bases and 0 bases, with 12 bases remaining between them. Germline loops: CDR1 SGHAT, CDR2 FQDESV (reference sequence). The CDR3 extends over 16 amino acids. The CDR3 region is CASSLARGASSYEQYF. CDR3 sequence (DNA): TGTGCCAGCAGCTTAGCACGGGGGGCGAGCTCCTACGAGCAGTACTTC.

The chain recombines TRBV7-8 with TRBJ1-4; D might be TRBD1 (6 bases). Germline V CDR1 and CDR2: SGHVS, FQNEAQ. V dropped 6 bases and J dropped 2 bases, with 13 bases sitting between them. The CDR3 is 15 amino acids. The CDR3 is CASRKQGRTNEKLFF. Written as DNA, the CDR3 is TGTGCCAGCAGGAAGCAGGGGCGCACTAATGAAAAACTGTTTTTT.

The rearrangement uses TRBV7-3 and TRBJ1-1; D remains ambiguous. CDR3 length equals 15 residues. Germline V gene sequence: CDR1 SGHTA, CDR2 FQGTGA. V was clipped by 5 bases and J by 1 base, with 14 bases between them. DNA of the CDR3: TGTGCCAGCAGCCCCTCGGCGTCTAGGAACACTGAAGCTTTCTTT. Translation: CASSPSASRNTEAFF.

The rearrangement uses TRBV2 and TRBJ1-5, with a possible D match to TRBD1 (5 bases). Germline V gene sequence: CDR1 SNHLY, CDR2 FYNNEI. The CDR3 length is 14 residues. V shed 5 bases and J shed 4 bases, with 12 bases lying between them. CDR3 sequence reads: CASSSGGNNQPQHF. CDR3 coding DNA: TGTGCCAGCAGTTCGGGGGGGAATAATCAGCCCCAGCATTTT.

The rearrangement links TRBV15 to TRBJ1-1, with D perhaps TRBD1 (5 bases). The CDR3 is 15 amino acids. Germline CDR1 is LNHNV and CDR2 is YYDKDF (reference sequence). Between the trimmed V and J ends, which lost 0 bases and 0 bases, there was a span of 8 bases. CDR3 amino acids: CATSRDPTVNTEAFF. The CDR3 bases are TGTGCCACCAGCAGAGATCCGACAGTGAACACTGAAGCTTTCTTT.

The chain has TRBV18 and TRBJ2-1, with a possible D match to TRBD2 (5 bases). The CDR3 length is 12 residues. Deletions cut 6 bases from V and 8 bases from J, with 11 bases between. CDR1 and CDR2 from the germline V gene are KGHSH and LQKENI. This chain's CDR3 is CASSLGLDEQFF. The CDR3 DNA follows: TGTGCCAGCTCTCTAGGACTCGATGAGCAGTTCTTC.